The clone carrying this T cell receptor beta chain was detected only a few times. Its antigen is unidentified. The entry originates in a study of CD8 T cells in ankylosing spondylitis. Study-level findings and limits: Fewer than 10 highly homologous variants made up a TCR beta motif that seemed to typify ankylosing spondylitis blood. From matched ankylosing spondylitis synovial fluid, disease-linked clones were reportedly recovered at significantly enriched levels. Disease-linked clones bore a CD8+ phenotype, appearing relatively rarely in peripheral blood.

For TCR beta, libraries came from quantitative 5'-RACE with molecular barcodes. TCRdb analysed the 5' RACE reads with MiXCR anew, one entry per CDR3 protein. The table shows more than 100,000 distinct CDR3 sequences, with 15% to 20% occurring only once. V gave up 0 bases and J gave up 6 bases; unmatched junction bases: 6. CDR3 size: 16 residues. Germline assignment: CDR1 LNHNV and CDR2 YYDKDF (reference sequence). This receptor was identified in a male donor with ankylosing spondylitis. J is TRBJ2-1 and V is TRBV15, with 9 positions matching TRBD2. The material sequenced was blood, either unsorted or a sorted T cell fraction (not recorded which). The CDR3 loop is CATSRDIAGAGNEQFF. In nucleotides, the CDR3 is TGTGCCACCAGCAGAGACATAGCGGGAGCCGGCAATGAGCAGTTCTTC.